The clone carrying this T cell receptor beta chain was picked up many times. The antigen remains undetermined. As it was prepared, the TCRbeta library received unique molecular identifiers. MiXCR, run by TCRdb on the PCR reads, gives a single entry per CDR3 protein. The table shows 450,000 to 600,000 distinct CDR3 sequences, with about 11% occurring only once. This sample was included in a study of T-cell reconstitution after alpha-beta-depleted transplantation in children. Findings and caveats of the study: After one year, T-cell counts and TCRbeta diversity mostly came from new T cells. Alpha-beta T cells about two months after transplant reportedly derived from several hundred expanded graft clones. Surviving recipient T cells and thymic progenitors underlay high day-60 TCRbeta diversity in some patients.

CDR1 and CDR2 from the germline V gene are MNHEY and SMNVEV (reference sequence). Trimming removed 2 bases from V and 2 bases from J, with 13 bases in between. CDR3 length equals 15 residues. This chain joins TRBV27 and TRBJ2-7; a weak D match, TRBD2 (6 bases). The clonotype comes from a child younger than 10 with inherited bone marrow failure, due to receive a stem cell transplant. The sequencing used PBMCs, collected before TCRalphabeta/CD19-depleted stem cell transplant. CDR3 in DNA: TGTGCCAGCAGTTTAGGTGTACCGGGGGCCTACGAGCAGTACTTC. This encodes CASSLGVPGAYEQYF.